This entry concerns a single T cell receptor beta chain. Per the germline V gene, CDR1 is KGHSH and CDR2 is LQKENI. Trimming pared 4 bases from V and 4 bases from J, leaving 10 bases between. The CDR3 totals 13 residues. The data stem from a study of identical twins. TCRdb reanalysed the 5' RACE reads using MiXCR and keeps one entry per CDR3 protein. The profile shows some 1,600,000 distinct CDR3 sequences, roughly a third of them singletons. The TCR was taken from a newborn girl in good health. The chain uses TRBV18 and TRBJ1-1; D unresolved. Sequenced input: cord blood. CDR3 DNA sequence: TGTGCCAGCTCACTGGATTACGGCACTGAAGCTTTCTTT. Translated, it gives CASSLDYGTEAFF.